The 17 T cell receptor beta chains in this list originate from one sample, sequenced in a study of control samples from healthy donors and cancer patients. Method: immunoSEQ multiplex PCR; TCRdb's copy keeps in-frame clones and lacks some. The sample consists of around 140,000 clones, roughly 91% of them appearing once. Sequenced: PBMCs. The receptors originated from a man between 45 and 60 years old with head and neck cancer.

The chain has TRBV9 and TRBJ2-7; maybe TRBD2 (6 bases). V lost 1 base and J 3 bases, leaving 11 bases between the germline ends. The CDR3 extends over 14 amino acids. Germline V gene data show CDR1 as SGDLS and CDR2 as YYNGEE. The CDR3 is CASSVRASDYEQYF. The DNA for the CDR3 is TGTGCCAGCAGCGTAAGGGCTAGCGACTACGAGCAGTACTTC.

This rearrangement joins TRBV19 to TRBJ2-2; D is possibly TRBD2 (5 bases). The CDR3 sequence is 16 residues long. The V and J ends lost 8 bases and 4 bases respectively, with 20 bases between them. The V gene's germline CDR1 is LNHDA and CDR2 SQIVND (reference sequence). CDR3: CASLQIWETGTGELFF. DNA for the CDR3: TGTGCCAGTCTCCAGATTTGGGAGACGGGCACCGGGGAGCTGTTTTTT.

The chain carries TRBV29-1 and TRBJ1-2; D unresolved. CDR1 is SQVTM, CDR2 ANQGSEA, per germline. The V end was cut by 0 bases, the J end by 6 bases, with 11 bases between. The CDR3 contains 13 residues. The CDR3 nucleotides read TGCAGCGTTGAAGATCCCCTCCGTAATGGCTACACCTTC. This encodes CSVEDPLRNGYTF.

In this sample, this clone turned up once. One end of the junction is discordant with germline, which a read error may explain. J is TRBJ1-6 and V is TRBV2; 7 positions match TRBD1. From germline, CDR1 is SNHLY and CDR2 FYNNEI. The CDR3 has 15 amino acids. CDR3 coding DNA: TGTGCCAGCAGGGAAGGACAGGCCTCGAATTCACCCCTCCACTTT. As protein: CASREGQASNSPLHF.

The V call is TRBV30, the J call TRBJ2-1; 8 bases map to TRBD2. V shed 3 bases, J shed 11 bases, and the junction held 9 bases outside the gene matches. The CDR3 is 13 residues long. CDR1 and CDR2 from the germline V gene are GTSNPN and SVGIG (reference sequence). The CDR3 nucleotides are TGTGCCTGGAGAACGGGGGGGGCCCGAAAGCAGTTCTTC. Translation: CAWRTGGARKQFF.

V is TRBV6-1 and J is TRBJ2-2; TRBD2 might be the D (6 bases). The CDR3 contains 15 residues. V was shortened by 2 bases and J by 4 bases, with 11 bases between the two germline ends. Germline assignment: CDR1 MNHNS and CDR2 SASEGT. Here the CDR3 reads CASSERDSPTGELFF. The CDR3 DNA follows: TGTGCCAGCAGTGAAAGGGACTCCCCCACCGGGGAGCTGTTTTTT.

The chain carries TRBV28 and TRBJ1-4; D is perhaps TRBD1 (6 bases). V was shortened by 8 bases and J by 2 bases, with 12 bases between the two germline ends. From germline, CDR1 is MDHEN and CDR2 SYDVKM. CDR3 size: 14 residues. The CDR3 DNA reads TGTGCCAGCCGAAACAGGGTTACTAATGAAAAACTGTTTTTT. It is translated as CASRNRVTNEKLFF.

The chain links TRBV20-1 to TRBJ2-4; D is ambiguous. CDR3 length equals 15 residues. CDR1 and CDR2 from the germline V gene are DFQATT and SNEGSKA (reference sequence). The V gene lost 3 bases and the J gene lost 0 bases, with 12 bases spanning the gap. For the CDR3, the DNA is TGCAGTGCTAGTCCCCAAGTGATAGCCAAAAACATTCAGTACTTC. Translation gives CSASPQVIAKNIQYF.

This chain joins TRBV3-1 (or the pseudogene TRBV3-2) and TRBJ1-1; TRBD1 might be the D (6 bases). Trimming removed 3 bases at V and 5 bases at J, with 22 bases between. There are 17 residues in the CDR3. Germline CDR1 is LGHDT and CDR2 is YNNKEL (reference sequence). In DNA form, the CDR3 reads TGTGCCAGCAGCCAGGGGGGGACAATTCTTTGGAGTACTGAAGCTTTCTTT. It encodes CASSQGGTILWSTEAFF.

The chain joins TRBV14 to TRBJ2-5; 8 bases match TRBD2. Germline lookup yields CDR1 SGHDN and CDR2 FVKESK. This CDR3 is 15 amino acids long. The J segment lost 3 bases and the V segment lost 3 bases, leaving 6 bases of the junction unmatched. CDR3 nucleotide sequence: TGTGCCAGCAGCCACCTCGGGAGGGGGGAAGAGACCCAGTACTTC. Translating it yields CASSHLGRGEETQYF.

The chain links TRBV2 to TRBJ1-5, with 7 bases matching TRBD1. V shed 3 bases, J shed 1 base, and the junction held 3 bases outside the gene matches. Germline V CDR1 and CDR2: SNHLY, FYNNEI. The CDR3 covers 15 residues. CDR3 DNA: TGTGCCAGCAGTGAGACAGGGAGGAGCAATCAGCCCCAGCATTTT. Its translation: CASSETGRSNQPQHF.

This chain joins TRBV10-3 and TRBJ2-7; no reliable D call. Per the germline V gene, CDR1 is ENHRY and CDR2 is SYGVKD. The CDR3 runs 15 residues. V gave up 10 bases and J gave up 3 bases, with 22 bases separating them. The CDR3 loop is CATSVGELSGYEQYF. In nucleotides, the CDR3 is TGTGCCACCTCCGTTGGGGAACTCTCCGGCTACGAGCAGTACTTC.

The chain joins TRBV5-4 to TRBJ2-7; tentative D call: TRBD2 (9 bases). From germline, CDR1 is SGHNT and CDR2 YYREEE (reference sequence). This CDR3 contains 15 residues. Deletions cut 4 bases from V and 2 bases from J, with 16 bases between. The CDR3 is CASSPGGGRAYEQYF. CDR3 coding DNA: TGTGCCAGCAGCCCAGGGGGCGGGAGGGCCTACGAGCAGTACTTC.

The CDR3 reads CASRPTGGEQYF. CDR3 in DNA: TGTGCCAGTAGACCCACAGGGGGCGAGCAGTACTTC. V usage is TRBV19 and J usage is TRBJ2-7; 8 bases are shared with TRBD1. V trimming: 6 bases; J trimming: 6 bases; junction bases outside the gene matches: 4. This CDR3 is built from 12 residues. Germline V gene lookup returns CDR1 LNHDA and CDR2 SQIVND (reference sequence).

This clone was detected once. The rearrangement links TRBV6-5 to TRBJ1-4; TRBD1 is a possible D gene (5 bases). The CDR3 loop spans 14 amino acids. Germline V lookup: CDR1 MNHEY, CDR2 SVGAGI. Trimming cost V 7 bases and J 6 bases, with 15 bases left between them. The DNA of the CDR3 is TGTGCCAGCACCGCACTGAGAGGGGATGAAAAACTGTTTTTT. Translation: CASTALRGDEKLFF.

The chain combines TRBV28 with TRBJ1-4, with 7 bases identical to TRBD1. Germline V CDR1 and CDR2: MDHEN, SYDVKM. V lost 7 bases to trimming and J lost 4 bases; unmatched junction nucleotides: 12. The CDR3 is 16 amino acids. The CDR3 DNA is TGTGCCAGCACCAGGGGGGTCTACGGTGATAATGAAAAACTGTTTTTT. Amino acids: CASTRGVYGDNEKLFF.

V and J are TRBV6-5 and TRBJ1-1; perhaps TRBD1 as D (6 bases). The V and J ends lost 2 bases and 8 bases respectively, with 15 bases between them. The CDR3 sequence is 14 residues long. Germline CDR1 MNHEY, CDR2 SVGAGI. CDR3 coding DNA: TGTGCCAGCAGTTACACTACAGGGTCTGGAGAAGCTTTCTTT. This translates into CASSYTTGSGEAFF.